These 9 T cell receptor beta chains were all obtained from the same sample, sequenced in a study of T cell responses to AZD1222 COVID-19 vaccine. Libraries were prepared by immunoSEQ multiplex PCR; TCRdb keeps only in-frame clonotypes and omits some of them. Of tens of thousands of clones listed, roughly nine tenths are singletons. The specimen was peripheral blood, collected 28 days after the second AZD1222 dose. These TCRs come from an adult who received the AZD1222 COVID-19 vaccine.

This chain uses TRBV19 with TRBJ2-1; D perhaps matches TRBD1 (6 bases). Germline V gives CDR1 LNHDA, CDR2 SQIVND (reference sequence). This CDR3 is 15 amino acids long. The ends were cut back, 10 bases at V and 9 bases at J, with 25 bases in the middle. Here the CDR3 reads CATAPFRGPYGEQFF. CDR3 in DNA: TGTGCCACAGCCCCGTTCAGGGGACCATACGGTGAGCAGTTCTTC.

The chain couples TRBV4-1 to TRBJ2-5, with a possible D match to TRBD2 (5 bases). The V gene lost 1 base and the J gene lost 2 bases, with 8 bases spanning the gap. The CDR3 extends over 14 amino acids. Looked up from germline, CDR1 is MGHRA and CDR2 is YSYEKL. Written as DNA, the CDR3 is TGCGCCAGCAGCCAAGGTTGGACTCAAGAGACCCAGTACTTC. This gives the protein CASSQGWTQETQYF.

The J gene is TRBJ1-5, the V gene TRBV19; 8 bases are a match to TRBD1. V trimming: 9 bases; J trimming: 6 bases; junction bases outside the gene matches: 4. CDR1 and CDR2 from the germline V gene are LNHDA and SQIVND (reference sequence). CDR3 length equals 12 residues. The CDR3 DNA is TGTGCCAGCGATCAGGGGGCTCAGCCCCAGCATTTT. As protein: CASDQGAQPQHF.

V usage is TRBV5-8 and J usage is TRBJ1-5; 7 positions match TRBD1. This CDR3 comprises 14 residues. V was pared by 0 bases and J by 5 bases, with 2 bases of the junction left unmatched. Per the germline V gene, CDR1 is SGHTS and CDR2 is YDEGEE. The CDR3 DNA reads as TGTGCCAGCAGCTTGGCAGGGGGGGATCAGCCCCAGCATTTT. Residues: CASSLAGGDQPQHF.

The sample holds one count of this clone. The V call is TRBV30, the J call TRBJ2-4; D possibly matches TRBD1 or TRBD2 (5 bases each). From germline, CDR1 is GTSNPN and CDR2 SVGIG (reference sequence). Trimming removed 2 bases at V and 9 bases at J, with 11 bases between. The CDR3 is 12 residues long. CDR3 protein: CAWSNGAAIQYF. The DNA for the CDR3 is TGTGCCTGGAGTAACGGGGCGGCCATTCAGTACTTC.

The chain uses TRBV7-3 and TRBJ1-1; no reliable D call. The CDR3 loop spans 13 amino acids. Germline assignment: CDR1 SGHTA and CDR2 FQGTGA. The V end lost 2 bases, the J end lost 6 bases, and 10 bases lay between the germline ends. The CDR3 DNA follows: TGTGCCAGCAGCTTATCAGTAGGAGCTGAAGCTTTCTTT. This translates into CASSLSVGAEAFF.

This chain links TRBV6-7 with TRBJ2-7, with D hard to call. TRBV6-7 belongs to the ORF category, with a function that is uncertain. V was trimmed by 5 bases and J by 3 bases, leaving 8 bases between them. The CDR3 contains 12 residues. The CDR3 nucleotides read TGTGCCAGCAGTACAGCTTTCTACGAGCAGTACTTC. The encoded protein is CASSTAFYEQYF.

V usage is TRBV3-1 (or the pseudogene TRBV3-2) and J usage is TRBJ1-2; possibly TRBD1 for D (6 bases). Trimming pared 4 bases from V and 8 bases from J, leaving 14 bases between. Germline V gene lookup returns CDR1 LGHDT and CDR2 YNNKEL (reference sequence). CDR3 length equals 13 residues. CDR3 loop: CASSPLVGGGYTF. The CDR3 DNA follows: TGTGCCAGCAGCCCCTTAGTGGGGGGCGGCTACACCTTC.

V is TRBV7-2 and J is TRBJ2-7; D is possibly TRBD1 (7 bases). The CDR3 has 15 amino acids. From germline, CDR1 is SGHTA and CDR2 FQGNSA. Trimming took 5 bases from V and 2 from J, leaving 16 bases between them. In DNA, the CDR3 is TGTGCCAGCAGCCCAGGGGGGACAGCGGCCTACGAGCAGTACTTC. This gives the protein CASSPGGTAAYEQYF.